This T cell receptor beta chain was profiled in a study of cytomegalovirus exposure and HLA in healthy donors. Overall study results and limits: Later analysis demonstrated an association between a missense DCLRE1C variant and TCR beta V- and J-gene trimming. A highly shared variant cluster was judged a likely technical artifact.

CDR1 MDHEN and CDR2 SYDVKM come from the germline V gene. Trimming removed 6 bases from V and 6 bases from J; junction bases left unmatched: 13. This CDR3 is built from 16 residues. The primer mix had 60 Vbeta and 13 Jbeta primers. Only in-frame clones appear in the TCRdb table, and some are missing; sequencing was by immunoSEQ multiplex PCR. The data contain 90,000 to 130,000 clones, 75% to 85% of them seen just once; the ten biggest clones take up 3%. Concerning this clone itself: The antigen is undetermined.

The J gene is TRBJ2-1, the V gene TRBV28; 8 nucleotides agree with TRBD1. This clonotype was sampled from a woman between 18 and 30 years old in good health and CMV-seropositive. Sequencing was done on a sample of PBMCs. CDR3 in amino acids: CASSGGGTGAFNEQFF. The DNA for the CDR3 is TGTGCCAGCAGCGGAGGGGGGACAGGCGCCTTCAATGAGCAGTTCTTC.